A single sample gave rise to the 26 T cell receptor beta chains below, sequenced in a study of blood T cell repertoires in COVID-19. Generated by immunoSEQ multiplex PCR, the TCRdb table keeps only in-frame clones and is missing some. The sample yields about 160,000 clones, roughly 88% seen once. The sample comprised PBMCs or T cells enriched from blood (not recorded which). Source of these receptors: a woman aged 45-65 years who had recovered from COVID-19.

The chain couples TRBV12-3 or TRBV12-4 to TRBJ1-1, with D unresolved. The CDR3 sequence is 13 residues long. Trimming removed 3 bases from V and 6 bases from J, with 11 bases in between. The DNA for the CDR3 is TGTGCCAGCAGTTTCGAGGGATTAGCTGAAGCTTTCTTT. This sequence encodes CASSFEGLAEAFF.

The gene calls are TRBV19 and TRBJ1-4, with TRBD1 as a possible D gene (5 bases). This CDR3 is 15 amino acids long. The V gene lost 4 bases and the J gene lost 2 bases, with 11 bases spanning the gap. Germline assignment: CDR1 LNHDA and CDR2 SQIVND (reference sequence). CDR3 bases: TGTGCCAGTAGTACAGGGATCCGGACTAATGAAAAACTGTTTTTT. This gives the protein CASSTGIRTNEKLFF.

The chain combines TRBV12-3 or TRBV12-4 with TRBJ1-1; 7 bases fit TRBD1. The CDR3 covers 13 residues. V gave up 6 bases and J gave up 1 base; unmatched junction bases: 2. The DNA for the CDR3 is TGTGCCAGCAGAAGGGGGCAGAACACTGAAGCTTTCTTT. Its translation is CASRRGQNTEAFF.

The rearrangement joins TRBV3-1 (or the pseudogene TRBV3-2) to TRBJ1-5; D is possibly TRBD1 (6 bases). CDR3 length: 15 residues. The V end was cut by 1 base, the J end by 7 bases, with 14 bases between. Germline V gene lookup returns CDR1 LGHDT and CDR2 YNNKEL (reference sequence). DNA for the CDR3: TGTGCCAGCAGCCAAGCAGCAGGGGAAGGACAGCCCCAGCATTTT. As protein: CASSQAAGEGQPQHF.

The V and J genes are TRBV7-9 and TRBJ2-5, with D possibly being TRBD1 (6 bases). V lost 2 bases and J 3 bases, leaving 13 bases between the germline ends. The germline CDR1 and CDR2 sequences are SEHNR and FQNEAQ (reference sequence). The CDR3 extends over 15 amino acids. CDR3 in amino acids: CASSLYTGLEETQYF. The CDR3 bases are TGTGCCAGCAGCTTATATACAGGGTTGGAAGAGACCCAGTACTTC. The full variable domain, rest sourced from reference TRBV7-9 and TRBJ2-5, is DTGVSQNPRHKITKRGQNVTFRCDPISEHNRLYWYRQTLGQGPEFLTYFQNEAQLEKSRLLSDRFSAERPKGSFSTLEIQRTEQGDSAMYLCASSLYTGLEETQYFGPGTRLLVL.

The rearrangement links TRBV11-3 to TRBJ1-5; 7 nucleotides line up with TRBD1. Per germline, CDR1 SGHNT and CDR2 YENEEA. Unmatched junction bases numbered 4, after V lost 5 bases and J lost 0 bases. The CDR3 extends over 15 amino acids. CDR3 nucleotides: TGTGCCAGCAGCGCGCAGGGGGATAGCAATCAGCCCCAGCATTTT. It yields the protein CASSAQGDSNQPQHF.

The rearrangement links TRBV12-3 or TRBV12-4 to TRBJ1-2, with D possibly TRBD1 on 6 matching bases. CDR3 length: 12 residues. V lost 4 bases to trimming and J lost 5 bases, with 8 bases between them. This CDR3 is CASSSGVYGYTF. DNA for the CDR3: TGTGCCAGCAGTTCAGGGGTTTATGGCTACACCTTC.

This clone was detected once. One junction end disagrees with the germline gene, perhaps due to a read error. V is TRBV27 and J is TRBJ1-1; a weak D match, TRBD1 (5 bases). This CDR3 has 13 residues. Looked up from germline, CDR1 is MNHEY and CDR2 is SMNVEV (reference sequence). The CDR3 here is CASSSLRDAGAFF. In nucleotides, the CDR3 is TGTGCCAGTAGTTCGCTCCGGGACGCGGGGGCTTTCTTT.

V usage is TRBV9 and J usage is TRBJ1-3, with D unclear. Trimming cost V 4 bases and J 0 bases, with 14 bases left between them. This CDR3 is built from 16 residues. Germline CDR1 is SGDLS and CDR2 is YYNGEE. The CDR3 DNA reads as TGTGCCAGCAGCCCTGTTAGTACCCCCTCTGGAAACACCATATATTTT. This sequence encodes CASSPVSTPSGNTIYF.

This clone was recorded only once. The rearrangement uses TRBV30 and TRBJ1-2; possible D gene TRBD1, 5 bases. The V gene's germline CDR1 is GTSNPN and CDR2 SVGIG (reference sequence). The CDR3 spans 16 residues. V lost 1 base and J 2 bases, leaving 17 bases between the germline ends. The CDR3: CAWSANGGARNYGYTF. CDR3 in DNA: TGTGCCTGGAGTGCAAACGGGGGAGCTCGGAACTATGGCTACACCTTC.

Of note for this clone: The junction does not match germline at one end; this may be a read error. The chain recombines TRBV30 with TRBJ2-7, with 10 positions matching TRBD2. Germline V CDR1 and CDR2: GTSNPN, SVGIG (reference sequence). This CDR3 region has 12 residues. This CDR3 is CAGSGGVYEQYF. For the CDR3, the DNA is TGTGCCGGGAGCGGGGGGGTCTACGAGCAGTACTTC.

The chain recombines TRBV7-9 with TRBJ2-7; D unclear. Germline lookup yields CDR1 SEHNR and CDR2 FQNEAQ (reference sequence). This CDR3 contains 13 residues. V dropped 1 base and J dropped 1 base, with 5 bases sitting between them. CDR3 nucleotides: TGTGCCAGCAGCTTAGACGGGTCCTACGAGCAGTACTTC. Translating gives CASSLDGSYEQYF.

This chain joins TRBV4-1 and TRBJ1-4; D is ambiguous. Trimming removed 3 bases from V and 7 bases from J, with 12 bases in between. The CDR3 loop spans 14 amino acids. Germline assignment: CDR1 MGHRA and CDR2 YSYEKL. The CDR3 coding sequence is TGCGCCAGCAGCCAGGGTGGGTCGGGTGAAAAACTGTTTTTT. Its protein product is CASSQGGSGEKLFF.

The chain has TRBV9 and TRBJ1-1, with 7 bases matching TRBD1. The CDR3 sequence is 15 residues long. Trimming at V came to 2 bases and at J to 2 bases, leaving 6 bases not matched to a gene. Germline CDR1 reads SGDLS; CDR2 reads YYNGEE. Written as DNA, the CDR3 is TGTGCCAGCAGCGTGAAGGGGGACAGCAACACTGAAGCTTTCTTT. Amino acid sequence: CASSVKGDSNTEAFF. The full variable domain, its missing parts supplied by reference TRBV9 and TRBJ1-1, is DSGVTQTPKHLITATGQRVTLRCSPRSGDLSVYWYQQSLDQGLQFLIQYYNGEERAKGNILERFSAQQFPDLHSELNLSSLELGDSALYFCASSVKGDSNTEAFFGQGTRLTVV.

For the CDR3, the DNA is TGTGCCAGCAGTTACTCAGGGAGGGCCGAAAAACTGTTTTTT. As protein: CASSYSGRAEKLFF. The chain carries TRBV6-5 and TRBJ1-4; D unresolved. V was shortened by 0 bases and J by 8 bases, with 10 bases between the two germline ends. Germline V lookup: CDR1 MNHEY, CDR2 SVGAGI. The CDR3 runs 14 residues.

V gene TRBV7-6 combines with J gene TRBJ2-2; 7 bases are shared with TRBD1. The CDR3 sequence is 15 residues long. The V gene's germline CDR1 is SGHVS and CDR2 FNYEAQ. V dropped 5 bases and J dropped 7; count of bases not matched to a gene: 10. The CDR3 here is CASSPRTGSGGELFF. CDR3 DNA: TGTGCCAGCAGCCCCCGGACAGGAAGCGGCGGGGAGCTGTTTTTT. Complete variable domain (other parts from reference TRBV7-6 and TRBJ2-2): GAGVSQSPRYKVTKRGQDVALRCDPISGHVSLYWYRQALGQGPEFLTYFNYEAQQDKSGLPNDRFSAERPEGSISTLTIQRTEQRDSAMYRCASSPRTGSGGELFFGEGSRLTVL.

The chain is built from TRBV18 and TRBJ2-1; 15 positions match TRBD2. The CDR3 extends over 16 amino acids. The germline V gene has CDR1 KGHSH and CDR2 LQKENI. Trimming cost V 4 bases and J 7 bases; bases outside gene matches: 5. The DNA of the CDR3 is TGTGCCAGCTCACAGGGACTAGCGGGAGGTAATAATGAGCAGTTCTTC. Encoded protein: CASSQGLAGGNNEQFF.

The chain is built from TRBV5-1 and TRBJ1-6; D may be TRBD1 (6 bases). Germline CDR1 and CDR2: SGHRS and YFSETQ. The V and J ends lost 4 bases and 6 bases respectively, with 11 bases between them. The CDR3 loop spans 14 amino acids. CDR3 in DNA: TGCGCCAGCAGCCTTACAGGGATTAATTCACCCCTCCACTTT. It translates to CASSLTGINSPLHF.

The chain combines TRBV6-1 with TRBJ2-2; D may be TRBD2 (5 bases). V lost 1 base and J lost 0, with 9 bases in between. Per the germline V gene, CDR1 is MNHNS and CDR2 is SASEGT. The CDR3 is made up of 16 amino acids. Here the CDR3 DNA reads TGTGCCAGCAGTGAAGGGACTGCTGCGAACACCGGGGAGCTGTTTTTT. This gives the protein CASSEGTAANTGELFF.

The gene calls are TRBV11-1 and TRBJ2-5; perhaps TRBD2 as D (6 bases). Trimming took 1 base from V and 4 from J, leaving 16 bases between them. CDR3 size: 16 residues. From germline, CDR1 is SGHAT and CDR2 FQDESV (reference sequence). The DNA of the CDR3 is TGTGCCAGCAGCTTAGATGGGGGGAACTGGGGAGAGACCCAGTACTTC. Translated: CASSLDGGNWGETQYF. Full variable domain (remainder filled in from reference TRBV11-1 and TRBJ2-5): EAEVAQSPRYKITEKSQAVAFWCDPISGHATLYWYRQILGQGPELLVQFQDESVVDDSQLPKDRFSAERLKGVDSTLKIQPAELGDSAMYLCASSLDGGNWGETQYFGPGTRLLVL.

The chain has TRBV7-2 and TRBJ2-3; D possibly corresponds to TRBD2 (5 bases). The CDR3 consists of 15 residues. Trimming took 0 bases from V and 6 from J, leaving 13 bases between them. CDR1 is SGHTA, CDR2 FQGNSA, per germline. CDR3 DNA: TGTGCCAGCAGCTTAGCGTTAACGGGGATTGATACGCAGTATTTT. It encodes CASSLALTGIDTQYF.

J is TRBJ2-7 and V is TRBV2, with D perhaps matching TRBD1 (6 bases). Germline-derived CDR1 and CDR2 are SNHLY and FYNNEI. The CDR3 is 14 residues long. V dropped 0 bases and J dropped 3 bases, with 9 bases sitting between them. The CDR3 nucleotides are TGTGCCAGCAGTGAAGCAATACAGGGCTACGAGCAGTACTTC. Its protein product is CASSEAIQGYEQYF.

V usage is TRBV5-1 and J usage is TRBJ1-6; perhaps TRBD1 as D (5 bases). V was cut by 3 bases and J by 1 base, with 11 bases left in between. The CDR3 consists of 16 residues. CDR1 is SGHRS, CDR2 YFSETQ, per germline. The CDR3 sequence: CASSYQGGSYNSPLHF. CDR3 sequence (DNA): TGCGCCAGCAGCTACCAGGGAGGTTCCTATAATTCACCCCTCCACTTT. The full variable domain, completed using reference TRBV5-1 and TRBJ1-6, is KAGVTQTPRYLIKTRGQQVTLSCSPISGHRSVSWYQQTPGQGLQFLFEYFSETQRNKGNFPGRFSGRQFSNSRSEMNVSTLELGDSALYLCASSYQGGSYNSPLHFGNGTRLTVT.

The chain recombines TRBV6-2 or TRBV6-3 with TRBJ1-1; 8 nucleotides line up with TRBD1. The CDR3 contains 15 residues. J was trimmed by 4 bases and V by 6 bases; bases with no gene match: 10. Looked up from germline, CDR1 is MNHEY and CDR2 is SVGEGT. The CDR3 nucleotides read TGTGCCAGCAGCCCGTATAGGACAGGGACCACTGAAGCTTTCTTT. Its protein is CASSPYRTGTTEAFF.

The rearrangement links TRBV7-2 to TRBJ2-1; 7 nucleotides line up with TRBD1. Trimming at V came to 3 bases and at J to 2 bases, leaving 1 base not matched to a gene. This CDR3 comprises 14 residues. Germline V lookup: CDR1 SGHTA, CDR2 FQGNSA. The CDR3, as DNA: TGTGCCAGCAGCTTCGGACAGGCCTACAATGAGCAGTTCTTC. Amino acid sequence: CASSFGQAYNEQFF.

The chain couples TRBV6-1 to TRBJ2-1; 13 nucleotides line up with TRBD2. V trimming: 4 bases; J trimming: 1 base; junction bases outside the gene matches: 1. The germline CDR1 and CDR2 sequences are MNHNS and SASEGT. The CDR3 has 16 amino acids. CDR3 residues: CASSATSGGSYNEQFF. In DNA, the CDR3 is TGTGCCAGCAGTGCGACTAGCGGGGGGTCCTACAATGAGCAGTTCTTC.